Listed below are T cell receptor beta chains from one sample, sequenced in a study of early T cells in non-severe SARS-CoV-2 infection. TCRdb reprocessed the 5' RACE reads with MiXCR, giving one entry per CDR3 protein. This table has more than 95,000 distinct CDR3 sequences, 9.5% to 12% appearing once. The specimen was whole blood, collected at baseline. These receptor sequences come from an adult who was a healthcare worker with PCR-confirmed SARS-CoV-2 infection or an uninfected control (not recorded which). Both conserved end residues are part of each CDR3. D genes are given only for firm matches. Not every row has a clone size; where given, it reads once, few, many or a size class.

j_gene	v_gene	d_gene	abundance	CDR3nt	CDR3aa
TRBJ2-3	TRBV7-9	TRBD2	NA	TGTGCCAGTATGAAATCGGCTAGCGGGGGAACAGATACGCAGTATTTT	CASMKSASGGTDTQYF
TRBJ2-3	TRBV10-3	NA	NA	TGTGCCATCAGCCCCTCCGGCACAGATACGCAGTATTTT	CAISPSGTDTQYF
TRBJ2-7	TRBV6-1	NA	NA	TGTGCCAGCAGGGAGAACTACGAGCAGTACTTC	CASRENYEQYF
TRBJ2-7	TRBV29-1	TRBD1	many	TGCAGCGTTGAGGCCAACAGGGGGCTAGGGTACGAGCAGTACTTC	CSVEANRGLGYEQYF
TRBJ2-1	TRBV7-2	NA	NA	TGTGCCAGCAGCCCCTCCAATGAGCAGTTCTTC	CASSPSNEQFF
TRBJ2-3	TRBV19	NA	few	TGTGCCAGTAGTCTCGTAGGGGGCACAGATACGCAGTATTTT	CASSLVGGTDTQYF
TRBJ2-1	TRBV11-2	NA	NA	TGTGCCAGCAGCTTATATGCGGGGAACAATGAGCAGTTCTTC	CASSLYAGNNEQFF
TRBJ1-1	TRBV6-1	NA	few	TGTGCCACCCTGATGGGGCAGGGCGGTACCTACACTGAAGCTTTCTTT	CATLMGQGGTYTEAFF
TRBJ2-3	TRBV11-2	NA	NA	TGTGCCAGCAGTCAGTTCCGCACAGATACGCAGTATTTT	CASSQFRTDTQYF
TRBJ2-1	TRBV5-3	TRBD2	few	TGTGCCAGAAGCTTAAATCGCGGGAGGGGAAGCGATGAGCAGTTCTTC	CARSLNRGRGSDEQFF
TRBJ2-3	TRBV11-2	TRBD1	many	TGTGCCAGCAGCTTGTCGACAGGGCTCGTGGGAGATACGCAGTATTTT	CASSLSTGLVGDTQYF
TRBJ2-2	TRBV12-3/TRBV12-4	TRBD2	NA	TGTGCCAGCAGTATGGACGCTAGCGGGAGGACCGGGGAGCTGTTTTTT	CASSMDASGRTGELFF
TRBJ2-3	TRBV6-6	NA	few	TGTGCCAGCAGTTACTCGACGGGGATTAGCACAGATACGCAGTATTTT	CASSYSTGISTDTQYF
TRBJ2-1	TRBV5-1	TRBD1	few	TGCGCCAGCAGGGGACAGGGGATTTACAATGAGCAGTTCTTC	CASRGQGIYNEQFF
TRBJ1-2	TRBV3-1	NA	few	TGTGCCAGCGGCGGGGGCCACTATGGCTACACCTTC	CASGGGHYGYTF
TRBJ1-2	TRBV2	TRBD1	NA	TGTGCCAGCAGTGTTGGACAGGGCTCTTCAGAGGGCTACACCTTC	CASSVGQGSSEGYTF
TRBJ2-4	TRBV12-3/TRBV12-4	NA	many	TGTGCCAGCAGTCCAACGACTAGTTTGACCAAAAACATTCAGTACTTC	CASSPTTSLTKNIQYF
TRBJ2-1	TRBV30	TRBD2	NA	TGTGCCTGGAGTGTACTAGCGGGTTACAATGAGCAGTTCTTC	CAWSVLAGYNEQFF
TRBJ1-1	TRBV6-1	NA	few	TGTGCCAGCACTCCCCAGAGGCAGAACACTGAAGCTTTCTTT	CASTPQRQNTEAFF
TRBJ2-2	TRBV29-1	NA	NA	TGCAGCGCCACTGAAACCGGGGAGCTGTTTTTT	CSATETGELFF
TRBJ2-7	TRBV5-1	TRBD2	few	TGCGCCAGCAGCTTGGTGCTAGCGGGAGCGGGAGCCTACGAGCAGTACTTC	CASSLVLAGAGAYEQYF
TRBJ1-5	TRBV5-6	NA	NA	TGTGCCAGCAGCTTTATTCAGGAGGCCAATCAGCCCCAGCATTTT	CASSFIQEANQPQHF
TRBJ2-1	TRBV28	NA	many	TGTGCCAGCGCCGGGACCGCAGACTACAATGAGCAGTTCTTC	CASAGTADYNEQFF
TRBJ2-2	TRBV28	NA	NA	TGTGCCTCCGCCAGAGGGAACACCGGGGAGCTGTTTTTT	CASARGNTGELFF
TRBJ2-2	TRBV5-5	NA	NA	TGTGCCAGCACCTTGGGACACTTAAACACCGGGGAGCTGTTTTTT	CASTLGHLNTGELFF